This entry lists 20 T cell receptor beta chains sequenced from one sample in a study of blood T cell repertoires in COVID-19. The protocol was immunoSEQ multiplex PCR, while the TCRdb copy is restricted to in-frame clones and leaves out a portion. The profile shows 30,000 to 40,000 clones, around four fifths of them singletons. Sequencing was done on a sample of peripheral blood. These receptors were collected from a man aged 60 to 75 with COVID-19, enrolled during active disease.

The chain combines TRBV5-1 with TRBJ2-3; 9 bases agree with TRBD1. J was trimmed by 3 bases and V by 4 bases; bases with no gene match: 6. This CDR3 has 15 amino acids. Germline CDR1 is SGHRS and CDR2 is YFSETQ. DNA for the CDR3: TGCGCCAGCAGCGACCGGGACAGGGTAACAGATACGCAGTATTTT. It yields the protein CASSDRDRVTDTQYF.

In its sample, this clone was seen a few times. The V and J genes are TRBV5-1 and TRBJ2-3; 7 bases agree with TRBD1. V lost 4 bases, J lost 4 bases, and 0 bases stayed unmatched. The CDR3 sequence is 12 residues long. Germline assignment: CDR1 SGHRS and CDR2 YFSETQ. This CDR3 reads CASSGTADTQYF. In nucleotides, the CDR3 is TGCGCCAGCAGCGGGACAGCAGATACGCAGTATTTT.

The chain is built from TRBV18 and TRBJ2-3, with 8 bases that match TRBD1. V dropped 4 bases and J dropped 1; count of bases not matched to a gene: 4. This CDR3 is built from 15 residues. CDR1 is KGHSH, CDR2 LQKENI, per germline. This chain's CDR3 is CASSRGQGRTDTQYF. CDR3 DNA: TGTGCCAGCTCACGAGGACAGGGACGCACAGATACGCAGTATTTT.

The rearrangement links TRBV11-2 to TRBJ2-3; D not certain. CDR3 length: 15 amino acids. V was trimmed by 4 bases and J by 1 base, leaving 12 bases between them. CDR1 is SGHAT and CDR2 is FQNNGV in the germline V gene. This CDR3 reads CASSSSARRTDTQYF. In DNA form, the CDR3 reads TGTGCCAGCAGCTCATCGGCGCGGCGCACAGATACGCAGTATTTT.

This clone was detected a few times. The chain carries TRBV3-1 (or the pseudogene TRBV3-2) and TRBJ1-1, with D possibly matching TRBD1 (5 bases). CDR1 and CDR2 (germline): LGHDT, YNNKEL (reference sequence). Trimming pared 4 bases from V and 1 base from J, leaving 16 bases between. The CDR3 has 16 residues. CDR3 DNA: TGTGCCAGCAGCCGAGCAACGACGGGGGGGAACACTGAAGCTTTCTTT. Translated, it gives CASSRATTGGNTEAFF.

The CDR3 nucleotides read TGTGCCAGTAGTATAGATCTATACAGGGGGAACACTGAAGCTTTCTTT. As protein: CASSIDLYRGNTEAFF. The V and J genes are TRBV19 and TRBJ1-1, with 7 bases aligning to TRBD1. The CDR3 is 16 amino acids. In germline, CDR1 is LNHDA, CDR2 SQIVND (reference sequence). J was trimmed by 1 base and V by 0 bases; bases with no gene match: 5.

The CDR3 nucleotides are TGTGCCAGCTCACCGAGGGTTAACTATGGCTACACCTTC. This encodes CASSPRVNYGYTF. The rearrangement uses TRBV18 and TRBJ1-2; no reliable D call. Germline V CDR1 and CDR2: KGHSH, LQKENI. This CDR3 comprises 13 residues. V lost 3 bases and J lost 1, with 6 bases in between.

The chain joins TRBV4-1 to TRBJ1-2; 10 nucleotides agree with TRBD1. The CDR3 has 16 amino acids. J was trimmed by 4 bases and V by 2 bases; bases with no gene match: 7. The germline V gene encodes CDR1 MGHRA and CDR2 YSYEKL. CDR3 protein: CASSQPTGGDSYGYTF. The CDR3 DNA reads as TGCGCCAGCAGCCAACCGACAGGGGGCGACTCCTATGGCTACACCTTC.

This chain connects TRBV29-1 to TRBJ1-1; 7 bases are shared with TRBD1. V dropped 7 bases and J dropped 4; count of bases not matched to a gene: 15. Germline CDR1 reads SQVTM; CDR2 reads ANQGSEA. This CDR3 is 15 amino acids long. CDR3 in amino acids: CSARQGNLGSTEAFF. DNA of the CDR3: TGCAGCGCAAGACAGGGAAATCTGGGAAGCACTGAAGCTTTCTTT.

The chain carries TRBV9 and TRBJ2-1; D possibly corresponds to TRBD2 (5 bases). Trimming stripped 4 bases from V and 0 bases from J, with 11 bases between. CDR1 is SGDLS, CDR2 YYNGEE, per germline. CDR3 length: 15 residues. This CDR3 reads CASSRLGSSYNEQFF. The CDR3 nucleotides read TGTGCCAGCAGCCGACTTGGGAGCTCCTACAATGAGCAGTTCTTC.

This chain links TRBV6-2 or TRBV6-3 with TRBJ2-3; a weak D match, TRBD2 (6 bases). The V end was cut by 5 bases, the J end by 0 bases, with 18 bases between. The CDR3 loop spans 17 amino acids. Germline assignment: CDR1 MNHEY and CDR2 SVGEGT. CDR3 residues: CASSPWDWSDSTDTQYF. The CDR3 DNA is TGTGCCAGCAGTCCGTGGGACTGGAGCGACAGCACAGATACGCAGTATTTT.

V is TRBV7-9 and J is TRBJ1-1, with D tentatively TRBD1 (5 bases). Deletions cut 5 bases from V and 4 bases from J, with 11 bases between. Germline V gene lookup returns CDR1 SEHNR and CDR2 FQNEAQ (reference sequence). The CDR3 spans 13 residues. CDR3 DNA: TGTGCCAGCAGCCAGCAGGGCTTCACTGAAGCTTTCTTT. Translated, it gives CASSQQGFTEAFF.

V usage is TRBV24-1 and J usage is TRBJ1-5; D perhaps matches TRBD1 (5 bases). The germline V gene encodes CDR1 KGHDR and CDR2 SFDVKD. CDR3 size: 14 residues. V was clipped by 2 bases and J by 4 bases, with 8 bases between them. Written as DNA, the CDR3 is TGTGCCACCAGTGATTCGCGGGGGAATCAGCCCCAGCATTTT. This encodes CATSDSRGNQPQHF.

The CDR3 here is CASSQNPGQGAFNYGYTF. CDR3 sequence (DNA): TGTGCCAGCAGTCAGAACCCGGGACAGGGGGCCTTCAACTATGGCTACACCTTC. The genes are TRBV6-4 and TRBJ1-2; 12 positions agree with TRBD1. CDR3 length equals 18 residues. J was trimmed by 2 bases and V by 5 bases; bases with no gene match: 12. Germline CDR1 is MRHNA and CDR2 is SNTAGT.

V is TRBV5-6 and J is TRBJ2-7, with D maybe TRBD2 (7 bases). With 7 bases removed from V and 2 bases from J, the gap between germline ends came to 19 bases. The CDR3 has 15 amino acids. From germline, CDR1 is SGHDT and CDR2 YYEEEE. As DNA, the CDR3 is TGTGCCAGCGCAAAAGGGGGGGCTAGGGCCTACGAGCAGTACTTC. Translation gives CASAKGGARAYEQYF.

The chain is built from TRBV5-4 and TRBJ2-2, with D maybe TRBD1 (5 bases). This CDR3 is built from 16 residues. Germline loops: CDR1 SGHNT, CDR2 YYREEE (reference sequence). V shed 3 bases and J shed 4 bases, with 16 bases lying between them. The CDR3, as DNA: TGTGCCAGCAGCTCCCTGTACCAGGGCGGCACCGGGGAGCTGTTTTTT. Encoded protein: CASSSLYQGGTGELFF.

The chain has TRBV6-2 or TRBV6-3 and TRBJ1-1; the match to TRBD1 covers 10 bases. The V gene end was trimmed by 6 bases and the J gene end by 4 bases; junction bases not matched to a gene: 11. Germline V gene sequence: CDR1 MNHEY, CDR2 SVGEGT. CDR3 length: 16 residues. CDR3 protein: CASSPPTGGLSTEAFF. CDR3 nucleotides: TGTGCCAGCAGCCCTCCGACAGGGGGCTTAAGCACTGAAGCTTTCTTT.

The chain carries TRBV12-5 and TRBJ1-5; tentatively, D is TRBD1 (6 bases). The ends were cut back, 7 bases at V and 7 bases at J, with 17 bases in the middle. The CDR3 has 14 amino acids. Germline V gives CDR1 LGHNT, CDR2 FRNRAP. This chain's CDR3 is CASEQAGAGQPQHF. CDR3 DNA: TGTGCTAGTGAACAAGCAGGGGCTGGGCAGCCCCAGCATTTT.

The rearrangement joins TRBV6-5 to TRBJ2-7; D is undetermined. Germline V gene lookup returns CDR1 MNHEY and CDR2 SVGAGI. The V gene lost 6 bases and the J gene lost 0 bases, with 12 bases spanning the gap. The CDR3 length is 14 residues. The CDR3 loop reads CASRAVSNSYEQYF. The CDR3 region has the DNA TGTGCCAGCAGAGCCGTCTCGAACTCCTACGAGCAGTACTTC.

This chain uses TRBV24-1 with TRBJ2-3, with unresolved D. The germline CDR1 and CDR2 sequences are KGHDR and SFDVKD. V was cut by 9 bases and J by 1 base, with 7 bases left in between. The CDR3 loop spans 12 amino acids. The CDR3 DNA sequence: TGTGCCACCGGCGAGGGCACAGATACGCAGTATTTT. This gives the protein CATGEGTDTQYF.